This T cell receptor (beta chain) was sequenced in a study of human T cells and chemical hapten exposure. As for the study in general: Each patch test put 0.01% DPC on the upper back, and results were read at 6 days. Notes on the study in general: Patch test score rose with PT1 expanded TCR count, significant at thresholds 8, 16 and 32, not 4.

TCRdb analysed the RACE reads with MiXCR anew, one entry per CDR3 protein. This table has over 150,000 distinct CDR3 sequences, around a quarter appearing once. In regard to this clonotype: Its specificity is unknown.

The time point was: patch test 3, about 24 weeks after DPC sensitization. The treatment here: therapeutic diphenylcyclopropenone sensitization with weekly scalp DPC. Each patch test followed a blood draw. Each donor was an alopecia patient between 18 and 70 years of age who qualified for DPC. The specimen comprised whole blood, sampled in connection with sensitization to the hapten diphenylcyclopropenone (DPC). The TCR comes from a woman under 30 with alopecia areata. Some clones in this sample may be carry-over from other donors' samples.

CDR3 nucleotide sequence: TGTGCCAGCAAATCGTCCAAAGCTTTCTTT. Protein: CASKSSKAFF. The chain uses TRBV2 and TRBJ1-1; D is uncertain. CDR1 is SNHLY, CDR2 FYNNEI, per germline. The CDR3 contains 10 residues. Between the trimmed V and J ends, which lost 7 bases and 9 bases, there was a span of 9 bases. Full variable domain (rest looked up from reference TRBV2 and TRBJ1-1): EPEVTQTPSHQVTQMGQEVILRCVPISNHLYFYWYRQILGQKVEFLVSFYNNEISEKSEIFDDQFSVERPDGSNFTLKIRSTKLEDSAMYFCASKSSKAFFGQGTRLTVV.